A single T cell receptor beta chain is shown here with its context. Antigen unknown. Here immunoSEQ multiplex PCR was the method, and the copy in TCRdb shows in-frame clones only, minus some. In the table there are over 150,000 clones, about 86% of which are singletons. The data belong to a study of cytomegalovirus exposure and HLA in healthy donors. Study conclusions and caveats: Among TCR beta chains, those listed as cytomegalovirus-associated numbered fewer than 200. Whilst most TCR sequences proved rare, a subset of public TCRs occurred across many donors.

The CDR3 runs 18 residues. Germline CDR1 SGHVS, CDR2 FQNEAQ. The V segment lost 1 base and the J segment 5 bases; nucleotides outside the gene matches: 13. The approximately 130-subject validation cohort, separate from the roughly 700-subject first cohort, included the donors. This clonotype originated in a woman under 40 in good health and CMV-seronegative. The sequencing input was PBMCs. This sequence joins TRBV7-8 and TRBJ2-2; the match to TRBD2 covers 7 bases. The CDR3 DNA sequence: TGTGCCAGCAGCTTAGGGGTCCGGCTAGCGGAGATAACCGGGGAGCTGTTTTTT. Its translation: CASSLGVRLAEITGELFF.